This note documents a single T cell receptor (beta chain) sequence. The antigen is undetermined. This record comes from a study of T cells after yellow fever vaccination. Study-level information: Those fractions that held only low numbers of cells were prepared using the SMART-Seq v4 Ultra Low Input RNA kit. Study conclusions and caveats: Peaking faster, on day 5 versus 15, the secondary response was nonetheless weaker.

One entry per CDR3 protein results from TCRdb running MiXCR on the 5' RACE reads. Of around 230,000 distinct CDR3 sequences in the sample, around 6.7% were seen once. There are 15 residues in the CDR3. With V trimmed by 6 bases and J by 1 base, 9 bases remained unmatched. Germline V gives CDR1 DFQATT, CDR2 SNEGSKA (reference sequence). This sequence was found in a man younger than 45 who received the YFV17D yellow fever vaccine. The sample consisted of CD4+ T cells sorted from PBMCs, taken on the day of the yellow fever booster vaccination. The V gene is TRBV20-1, the J gene TRBJ2-3; 8 bases fit TRBD2. CDR3 sequence (DNA): TGCAGTGCCGGTCCTAGCGGGTGGGGCACAGATACGCAGTATTTT. This codes for CSAGPSGWGTDTQYF.